This TCR beta chain was sequenced in a study of cytomegalovirus exposure and HLA in healthy donors. The PCR employed 60 Vbeta primers together with 13 Jbeta primers. Measured with immunoSEQ multiplex PCR; TCRdb has only the in-frame clones, and not every one. Altogether around 84,000 clones are present, under 80% being singletons, with the ten largest covering about an eighth. Concerning this clone: The junction differs from germline at one of its ends, possibly a read error.

Germline values: CDR1 MNHEY, CDR2 SMNVEV (reference sequence). This CDR3 has 16 amino acids. The sequence derives from a human donor in good health. Sequences were obtained from PBMCs. The chain joins TRBV27 to TRBJ1-6; D gene ambiguous. The DNA of the CDR3 is TGTGCCAGCAGTTTATCTGTCGGGTCCTATAATTCACCCCTCAACTTT. This encodes CASSLSVGSYNSPLNF.